The rows below give T cell receptor beta chains drawn from one sample of a study of control samples from healthy donors and cancer patients. The repertoire was sequenced with immunoSEQ multiplex PCR; TCRdb's copy has only in-frame clones and lacks some. The table lists 89,000 or so clones, about 90% of them singletons. The specimen was blood. These receptors originate from a man over 45 in good health. The CDR3 runs from the conserved cysteine through the conserved F or W. A D gene is named only where the DNA matches it firmly. Part of the rows lack a size; the others show once, few, many or a class for expanded clones.

J,V,D,size,CDR3,DNA
TRBJ2-4,TRBV10-3,-,-,CAIAQTDLKNIQYF,TGTGCCATCGCTCAGACAGACCTAAAAAACATTCAGTACTTC
TRBJ2-7,TRBV9,-,-,CASSVEGRQDSYEQYF,TGTGCCAGCAGCGTAGAGGGTCGACAGGACTCCTACGAGCAGTACTTC
TRBJ2-7,TRBV7-9,TRBD1,once,CASSSAETGGYEQYF,TGTGCCAGCAGCTCCGCGGAGACAGGGGGATACGAGCAGTACTTC
TRBJ1-2,TRBV6-2/TRBV6-3,-,-,CASSYESFYGYTF,TGTGCCAGCAGTTACGAGAGTTTCTATGGCTACACCTTC
TRBJ2-3,TRBV6-6,-,-,CASTFYSGDTQYF,TGTGCCAGCACCTTTTACTCGGGAGATACGCAGTATTTT
TRBJ2-7,TRBV5-1,-,-,CASSLALTDSYEQYF,TGCGCCAGCAGCTTGGCCCTAACGGATAGCTACGAGCAGTACTTC
TRBJ1-2,TRBV6-6,-,-,CASSSTGGEDGYTF,TGTGCCAGCAGCTCGACAGGCGGGGAGGATGGCTACACCTTC
TRBJ2-3,TRBV21-1,-,-,CASSNLGLAWYF,TGTGCCAGCAGCAATTTAGGACTAGCGTGGTATTTT
TRBJ1-1,TRBV7-2,-,-,CASSPRQVNTEAFF,TGTGCCAGCAGCCCGAGACAAGTGAACACTGAAGCTTTCTTT
TRBJ2-1,TRBV29-1,TRBD2,-,CSGLRGTSGLLNEQFF,TGCAGCGGCCTGAGGGGGACTAGCGGGCTCCTCAATGAGCAGTTCTTC
TRBJ1-1,TRBV15,-,-,CATSRDRPGMNTEAFF,TGTGCCACCAGCAGAGATCGTCCAGGCATGAACACTGAAGCTTTCTTT
TRBJ2-2,TRBV5-1,TRBD1,-,CASSVDRANTGELFF,TGCGCCAGCAGCGTCGACAGGGCGAACACCGGGGAGCTGTTTTTT
TRBJ2-4,TRBV3-1/TRBV3-2,TRBD2,-,CASSPQPTSGGALENIQYF,TGTGCCAGCAGCCCCCAACCCACTAGCGGGGGGGCTCTTGAGAACATTCAGTACTTC
TRBJ2-2,TRBV6-2/TRBV6-3,TRBD2,-,CASSLLAGATGELFF,TGTGCCAGCAGCTTACTAGCGGGAGCTACCGGGGAGCTGTTTTTT
TRBJ2-1,TRBV24-1,TRBD2,-,CATSDLSGGARNEQFF,TGTGCCACCAGTGATTTAAGCGGGGGGGCTCGGAATGAGCAGTTCTTC
TRBJ2-3,TRBV6-5,TRBD2,-,CASSYGGGAVDTQYF,TGTGCCAGCAGTTACGGCGGGGGGGCAGTGGATACGCAGTATTTT
TRBJ2-3,TRBV7-8,-,-,CASSPQQGRTQYF,TGTGCCAGCAGCCCCCAACAGGGCAGGACGCAGTATTTT
TRBJ2-1,TRBV4-2,-,-,CASSQVSNEQFF,TGTGCCAGCAGCCAAGTCAGCAATGAGCAGTTCTTC
TRBJ1-1,TRBV2,-,-,CASSYSGQNTEAFF,TGTGCCAGCTCTTACTCAGGACAGAACACTGAAGCTTTCTTT
TRBJ1-4,TRBV28,TRBD1,-,CAAGQGVNEKLFF,TGTGCCGCTGGACAGGGGGTTAATGAAAAACTGTTTTTT
TRBJ2-5,TRBV6-5,-,-,CASSSRRDGETQYF,TGTGCCAGCAGTTCGAGGCGGGATGGTGAGACCCAGTACTTC
TRBJ2-1,TRBV6-2/TRBV6-3,TRBD2,-,CASSYSSSGGDEQFF,TGTGCCAGCAGTTACTCGTCTAGCGGGGGGGATGAGCAGTTCTTC
TRBJ1-1,TRBV20-1,-,-,CSASGGVNTEAFF,TGCAGTGCTAGTGGAGGGGTGAACACTGAAGCTTTCTTT
TRBJ2-5,TRBV6-5,-,-,CASSYSGDTRETQYF,TGTGCCAGCAGTTACTCCGGGGACACTCGGGAGACCCAGTACTTC
TRBJ1-2,TRBV29-1,-,-,CSVAQGYGYTF,TGCAGCGTTGCCCAGGGCTATGGCTACACCTTC
TRBJ1-5,TRBV10-1,-,-,CASSEGTANQPQHF,TGCGCCAGCAGTGAGGGTACGGCTAATCAGCCCCAGCATTTT
TRBJ2-2,TRBV4-3,-,-,CASSLTSSWANTGELFF,TGCGCCAGCAGCCTTACCTCTTCCTGGGCGAACACCGGGGAGCTGTTTTTT
TRBJ2-2,TRBV5-1,-,once,CASSTAGLEIGELFF,TGCGCCAGCAGTACCGCGGGGCTAGAGATCGGGGAGCTGTTTTTT
TRBJ2-7,TRBV2,-,-,CASIMALAASYEQYF,TGTGCCAGCATTATGGCGTTAGCGGCCTCCTACGAGCAGTACTTC
TRBJ2-7,TRBV12-3/TRBV12-4,-,-,CASSQRPNEQYF,TGTGCCAGCAGCCAGCGTCCCAACGAGCAGTACTTC
TRBJ2-2,TRBV9,TRBD1,-,CASSVQGASGELFF,TGTGCCAGCAGCGTACAGGGGGCATCCGGGGAGCTGTTTTTT
TRBJ2-1,TRBV5-4,TRBD2,-,CASSFSGGGYNEQFF,TGTGCCAGCAGCTTTAGCGGGGGTGGCTACAATGAGCAGTTCTTC
TRBJ2-1,TRBV27,-,once,CASSFRHLVGYEQFF,TGTGCCAGCAGTTTCCGCCATCTAGTTGGATATGAGCAGTTCTTC
TRBJ1-5,TRBV6-2/TRBV6-3,-,-,CASSFVGRINQPQHF,TGTGCCAGCAGTTTTGTGGGACGGATTAATCAGCCCCAGCATTTT
TRBJ2-7,TRBV5-1,-,once,CASSQTQGSYEQYF,TGCGCCAGCAGCCAGACACAGGGATCCTACGAGCAGTACTTC
TRBJ1-3,TRBV29-1,-,-,CSVQQSSGNTIYF,TGCAGCGTTCAGCAGAGCTCTGGAAACACCATATATTTT
TRBJ2-1,TRBV24-1,-,-,CATTYSGGDEQFF,TGTGCCACCACCTACTCCGGCGGGGATGAGCAGTTCTTC
TRBJ1-3,TRBV3-1/TRBV3-2,-,-,CASSQEGAGNGNTIYF,TGTGCCAGCAGCCAAGAGGGGGCAGGTAACGGAAACACCATATATTTT
TRBJ2-1,TRBV4-2,TRBD2,-,CASSQEITGGARGEQFF,TGTGCCAGCAGCCAAGAGATTACGGGAGGGGCGAGGGGTGAGCAGTTCTTC
TRBJ2-2,TRBV9,-,-,CASSVAKLNTGELFF,TGTGCCAGCAGCGTAGCGAAATTGAACACCGGGGAGCTGTTTTTT
TRBJ1-6,TRBV9,-,-,CASSVGGHSPLHF,TGTGCCAGCAGCGTAGGGGGTCATTCACCCCTCCACTTT
TRBJ2-5,TRBV5-4,TRBD2,-,CASSLKRGGQETQYF,TGTGCCAGCAGCTTGAAGCGGGGGGGCCAAGAGACCCAGTACTTC
TRBJ2-5,TRBV18,-,-,CASGRAQETQYF,TGTGCCAGCGGACGGGCCCAAGAGACCCAGTACTTC
TRBJ1-1,TRBV7-9,-,-,CASSPQSVGIEAFF,TGTGCCAGCAGCCCCCAATCCGTGGGCATCGAAGCTTTCTTT
TRBJ1-3,TRBV10-3,-,-,CAISDGRTGNTIYF,TGTGCCATCAGTGACGGAAGGACGGGAAACACCATATATTTT
TRBJ1-2,TRBV4-1,-,-,CASSQGRQTYGYTF,TGCGCCAGCAGCCAAGGGAGACAGACCTATGGCTACACCTTC
TRBJ1-2,TRBV28,-,-,CASSLADYGYTF,TGTGCCAGCAGTTTAGCAGACTATGGCTACACCTTC
TRBJ2-2,TRBV5-6,-,-,CASTDYSGELFF,TGTGCCAGCACGGATTATAGCGGGGAGCTGTTTTTT
TRBJ1-6,TRBV2,TRBD1,few,CASSEILGQVGSPLHF,TGTGCCAGCAGTGAAATTTTGGGACAGGTCGGTTCACCCCTCCACTTT
TRBJ2-7,TRBV9,-,-,CASSVGTTYEQYF,TGTGCCAGCAGCGTGGGGACAACCTACGAGCAGTACTTC
TRBJ2-7,TRBV20-1,-,-,CSASRGYEQYF,TGCAGTGCTAGTCGGGGCTACGAGCAGTACTTC
TRBJ1-4,TRBV4-1,-,-,CASSRTGSTNEKLFF,TGCGCCAGCAGCCGTACAGGGTCAACTAATGAAAAACTGTTTTTT